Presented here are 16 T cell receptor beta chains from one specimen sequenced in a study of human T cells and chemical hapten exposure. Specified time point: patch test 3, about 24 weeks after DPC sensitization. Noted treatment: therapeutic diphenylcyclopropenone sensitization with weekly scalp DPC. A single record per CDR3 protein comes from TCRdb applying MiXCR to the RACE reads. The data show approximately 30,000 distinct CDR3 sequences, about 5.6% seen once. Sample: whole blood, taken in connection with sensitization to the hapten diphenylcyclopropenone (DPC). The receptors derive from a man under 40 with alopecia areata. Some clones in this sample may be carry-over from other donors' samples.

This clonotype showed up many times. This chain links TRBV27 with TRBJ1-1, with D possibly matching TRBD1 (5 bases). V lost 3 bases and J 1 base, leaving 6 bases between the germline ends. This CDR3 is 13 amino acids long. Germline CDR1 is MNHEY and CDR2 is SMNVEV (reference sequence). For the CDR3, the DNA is TGTGCCAGCAGTTTGGGGGGGAACACTGAAGCTTTCTTT. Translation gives CASSLGGNTEAFF.

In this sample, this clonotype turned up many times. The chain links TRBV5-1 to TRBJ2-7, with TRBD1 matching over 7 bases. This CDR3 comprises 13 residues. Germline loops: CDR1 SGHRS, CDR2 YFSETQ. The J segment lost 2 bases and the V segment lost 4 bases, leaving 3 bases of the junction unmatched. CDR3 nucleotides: TGCGCCAGCAGCCCGGGACAGACCTACGAGCAGTACTTC. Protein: CASSPGQTYEQYF.

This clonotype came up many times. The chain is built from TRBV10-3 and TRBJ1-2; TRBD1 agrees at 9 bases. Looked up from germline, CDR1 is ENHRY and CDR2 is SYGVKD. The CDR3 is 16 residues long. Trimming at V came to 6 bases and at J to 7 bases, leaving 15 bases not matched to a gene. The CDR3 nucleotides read TGTGCCATCAGCAATGGAGAACCGGGACAGGGTCTTGGCTACACCTTC. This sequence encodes CAISNGEPGQGLGYTF.

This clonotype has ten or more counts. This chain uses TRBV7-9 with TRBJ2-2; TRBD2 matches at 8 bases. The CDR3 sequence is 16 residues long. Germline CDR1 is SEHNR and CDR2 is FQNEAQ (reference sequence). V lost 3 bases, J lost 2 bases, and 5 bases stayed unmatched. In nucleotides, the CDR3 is TGTGCCAGCAGCTTTTGGCGGGGGGAAAACACCGGGGAGCTGTTTTTT. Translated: CASSFWRGENTGELFF.

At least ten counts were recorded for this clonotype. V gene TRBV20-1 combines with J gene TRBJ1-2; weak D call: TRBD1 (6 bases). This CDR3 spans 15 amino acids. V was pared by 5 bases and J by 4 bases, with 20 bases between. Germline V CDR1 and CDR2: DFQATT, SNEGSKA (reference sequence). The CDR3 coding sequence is TGCAGTGCTGCCGGGTCAGGGGACCTTATCTATGGCTACACCTTC. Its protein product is CSAAGSGDLIYGYTF.

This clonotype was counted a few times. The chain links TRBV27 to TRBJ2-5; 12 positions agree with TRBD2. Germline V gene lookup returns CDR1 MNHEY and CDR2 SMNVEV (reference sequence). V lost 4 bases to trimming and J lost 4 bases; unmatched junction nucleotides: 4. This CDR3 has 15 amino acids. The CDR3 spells CASSSRLAGVETQYF. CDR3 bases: TGTGCCAGCAGTTCCCGACTAGCGGGGGTAGAGACCCAGTACTTC.

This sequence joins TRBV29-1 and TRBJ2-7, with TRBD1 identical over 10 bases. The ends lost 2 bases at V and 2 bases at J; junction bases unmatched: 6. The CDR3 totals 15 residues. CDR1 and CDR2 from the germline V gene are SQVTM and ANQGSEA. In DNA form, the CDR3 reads TGCAGCGTTGAACGCCAGGGACAGGGGCCCTACGAGCAGTACTTC. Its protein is CSVERQGQGPYEQYF.

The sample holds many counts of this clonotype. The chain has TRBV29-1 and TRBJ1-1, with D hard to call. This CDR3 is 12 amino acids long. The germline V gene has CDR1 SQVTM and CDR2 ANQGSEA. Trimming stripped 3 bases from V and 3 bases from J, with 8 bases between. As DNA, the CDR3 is TGCAGCGTTGAGGAGGGTCACACTGAAGCTTTCTTT. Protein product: CSVEEGHTEAFF.

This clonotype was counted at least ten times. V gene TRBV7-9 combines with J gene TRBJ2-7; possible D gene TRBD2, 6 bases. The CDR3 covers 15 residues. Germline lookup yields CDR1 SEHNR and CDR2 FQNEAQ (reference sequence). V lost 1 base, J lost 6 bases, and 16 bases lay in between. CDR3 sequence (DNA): TGTGCCAGCAGCTTAGGACGGGGGACGGAGGGCGAGCAGTACTTC. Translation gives CASSLGRGTEGEQYF.

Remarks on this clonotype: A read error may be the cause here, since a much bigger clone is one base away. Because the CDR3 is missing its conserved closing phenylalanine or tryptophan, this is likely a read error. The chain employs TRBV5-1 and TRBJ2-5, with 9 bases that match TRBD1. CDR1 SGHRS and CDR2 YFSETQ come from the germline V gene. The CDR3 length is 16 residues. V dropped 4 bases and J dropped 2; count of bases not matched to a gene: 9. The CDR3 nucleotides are TGCGCCAGCAGCCGCTTCCTACAGGGGGCGCAAGAGACCCAGTACATC. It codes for CASSRFLQGAQETQYI.

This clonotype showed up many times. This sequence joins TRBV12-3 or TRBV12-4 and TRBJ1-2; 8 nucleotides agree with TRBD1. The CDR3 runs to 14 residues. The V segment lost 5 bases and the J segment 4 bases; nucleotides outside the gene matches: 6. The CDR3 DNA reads TGTGCCAGCAGTCCAGGACAGGGAGGCTATGGCTACACCTTC. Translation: CASSPGQGGYGYTF.

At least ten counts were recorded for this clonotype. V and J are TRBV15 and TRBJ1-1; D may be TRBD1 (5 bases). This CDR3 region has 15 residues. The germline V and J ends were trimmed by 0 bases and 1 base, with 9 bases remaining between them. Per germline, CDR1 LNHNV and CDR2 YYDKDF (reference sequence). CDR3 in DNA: TGTGCCACCAGCAGAGATTTTGGGGGGAACACTGAAGCTTTCTTT. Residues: CATSRDFGGNTEAFF.

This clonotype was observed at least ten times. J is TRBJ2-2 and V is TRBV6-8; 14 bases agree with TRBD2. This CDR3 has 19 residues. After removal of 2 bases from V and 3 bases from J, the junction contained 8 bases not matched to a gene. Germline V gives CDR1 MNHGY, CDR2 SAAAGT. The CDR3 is CASSYLRLAGGPYTGELFF. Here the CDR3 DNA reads TGTGCCAGCAGTTACCTCAGACTAGCGGGAGGGCCGTACACCGGGGAGCTGTTTTTT.

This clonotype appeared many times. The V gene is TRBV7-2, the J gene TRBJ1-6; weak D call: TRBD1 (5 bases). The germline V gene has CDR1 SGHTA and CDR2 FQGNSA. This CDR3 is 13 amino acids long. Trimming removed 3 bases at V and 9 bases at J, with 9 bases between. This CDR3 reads CASSFTRGSPLHF. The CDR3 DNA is TGTGCCAGCAGCTTCACAAGGGGTTCACCCCTCCACTTT.

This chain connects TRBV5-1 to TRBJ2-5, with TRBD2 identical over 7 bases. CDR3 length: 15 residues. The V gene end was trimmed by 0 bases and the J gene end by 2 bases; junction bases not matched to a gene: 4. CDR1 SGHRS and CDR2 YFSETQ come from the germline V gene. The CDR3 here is CASSLEGGRQETQYF. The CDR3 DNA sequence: TGCGCCAGCAGCTTGGAAGGCGGGAGACAAGAGACCCAGTACTTC.

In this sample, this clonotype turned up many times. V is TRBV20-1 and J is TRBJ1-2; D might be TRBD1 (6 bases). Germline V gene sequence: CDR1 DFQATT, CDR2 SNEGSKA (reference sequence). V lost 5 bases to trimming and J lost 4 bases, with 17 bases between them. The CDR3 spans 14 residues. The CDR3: CSAEHREEGYGYTF. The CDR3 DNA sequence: TGCAGTGCTGAACACAGGGAAGAAGGCTATGGCTACACCTTC.